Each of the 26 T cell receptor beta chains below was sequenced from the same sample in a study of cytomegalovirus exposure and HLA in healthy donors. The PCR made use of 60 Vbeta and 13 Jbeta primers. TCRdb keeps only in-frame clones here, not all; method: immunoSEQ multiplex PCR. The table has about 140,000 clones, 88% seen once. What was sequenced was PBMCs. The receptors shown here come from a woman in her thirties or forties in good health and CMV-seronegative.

The chain's CDR3 is CATLGQGVNEQFF. CDR3 DNA sequence: TGTGCCACCCTGGGACAGGGAGTCAATGAGCAGTTCTTC. The chain uses TRBV28 and TRBJ2-1; 9 bases map to TRBD1. The V segment lost 10 bases and the J segment 6 bases; nucleotides outside the gene matches: 7. Per germline, CDR1 MDHEN and CDR2 SYDVKM. The CDR3 is made up of 13 amino acids.

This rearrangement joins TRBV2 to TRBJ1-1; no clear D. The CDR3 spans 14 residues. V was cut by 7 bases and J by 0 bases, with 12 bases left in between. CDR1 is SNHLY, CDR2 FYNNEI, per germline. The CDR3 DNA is TGTGCCAGCAATTCTCTACGAGTGAACACTGAAGCTTTCTTT. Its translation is CASNSLRVNTEAFF.

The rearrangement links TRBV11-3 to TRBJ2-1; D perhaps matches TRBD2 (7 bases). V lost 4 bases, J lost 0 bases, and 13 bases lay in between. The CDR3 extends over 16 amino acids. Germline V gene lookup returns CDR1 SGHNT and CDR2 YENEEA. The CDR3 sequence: CASSYWGGASYNEQFF. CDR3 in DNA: TGTGCCAGCAGCTACTGGGGGGGGGCCTCCTACAATGAGCAGTTCTTC.

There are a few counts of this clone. CDR3 loop: CASSLPPYEQYF. Written as DNA, the CDR3 is TGTGCCAGCAGCTTACCCCCTTACGAGCAGTACTTC. The genes are TRBV7-9 and TRBJ2-5; the D is unclear. Gene TRBJ2-7 matches the end of the DNA better, so the J call may be wrong. The length of the CDR3 is 12 residues. The germline V gene has CDR1 SEHNR and CDR2 FQNEAQ (reference sequence).

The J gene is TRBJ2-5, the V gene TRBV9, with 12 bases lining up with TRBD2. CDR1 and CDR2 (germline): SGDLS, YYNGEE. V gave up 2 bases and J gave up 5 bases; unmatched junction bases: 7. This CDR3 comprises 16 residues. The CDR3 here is CASSVTSGGTGETQYF. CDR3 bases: TGTGCCAGCAGCGTGACTAGCGGGGGTACCGGGGAGACCCAGTACTTC.

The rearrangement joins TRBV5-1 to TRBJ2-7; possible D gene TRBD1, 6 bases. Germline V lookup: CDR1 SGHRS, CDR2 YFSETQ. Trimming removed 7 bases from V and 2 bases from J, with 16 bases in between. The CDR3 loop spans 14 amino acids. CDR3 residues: CASSDRGTAYEQYF. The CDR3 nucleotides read TGCGCCAGCTCCGATAGGGGGACGGCCTACGAGCAGTACTTC.

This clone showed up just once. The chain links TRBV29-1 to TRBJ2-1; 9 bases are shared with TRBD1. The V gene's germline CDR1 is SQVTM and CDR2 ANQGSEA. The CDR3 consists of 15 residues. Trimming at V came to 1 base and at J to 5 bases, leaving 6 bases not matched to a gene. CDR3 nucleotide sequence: TGCAGCGTTGAAGGGGGACAGGGTTTTAACAATGAGCAGTTCTTC. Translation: CSVEGGQGFNNEQFF.

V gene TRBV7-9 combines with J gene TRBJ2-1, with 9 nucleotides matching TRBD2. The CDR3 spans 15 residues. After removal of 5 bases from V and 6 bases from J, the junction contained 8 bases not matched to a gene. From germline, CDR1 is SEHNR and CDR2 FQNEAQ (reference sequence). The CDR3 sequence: CASSPPGLAPNEQFF. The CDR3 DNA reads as TGTGCCAGCAGCCCCCCGGGACTAGCCCCCAATGAGCAGTTCTTC.

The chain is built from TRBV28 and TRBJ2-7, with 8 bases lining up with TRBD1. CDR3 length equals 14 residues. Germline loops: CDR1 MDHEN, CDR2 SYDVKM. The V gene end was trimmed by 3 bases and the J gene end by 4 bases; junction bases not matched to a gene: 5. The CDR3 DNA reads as TGTGCCAGCAGTTTTTCCAACAGGGGGTACGAGCAGTACTTC. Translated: CASSFSNRGYEQYF.

CDR3 coding DNA: TGTGCCAGCAGCTCCCTGCCAGGGGACTACAATGAGCAGTTCTTC. It encodes CASSSLPGDYNEQFF. The rearrangement uses TRBV11-1 and TRBJ2-1; possible D gene TRBD1, 6 bases. V dropped 4 bases and J dropped 3 bases, with 13 bases sitting between them. This CDR3 comprises 15 residues. Looked up from germline, CDR1 is SGHAT and CDR2 is FQDESV (reference sequence).

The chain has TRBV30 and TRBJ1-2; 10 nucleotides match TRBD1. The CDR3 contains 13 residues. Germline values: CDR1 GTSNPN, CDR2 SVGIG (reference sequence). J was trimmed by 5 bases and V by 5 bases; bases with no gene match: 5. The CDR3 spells CAWGRQGAYGYTF. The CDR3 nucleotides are TGTGCCTGGGGCCGACAGGGGGCGTATGGCTACACCTTC.

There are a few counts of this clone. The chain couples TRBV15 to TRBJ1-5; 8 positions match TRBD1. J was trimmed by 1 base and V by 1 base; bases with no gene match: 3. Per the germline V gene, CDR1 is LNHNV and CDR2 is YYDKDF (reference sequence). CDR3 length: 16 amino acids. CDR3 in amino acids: CATSRGTGRSNQPQHF. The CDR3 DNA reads TGTGCCACCAGCAGAGGGACAGGGAGAAGCAATCAGCCCCAGCATTTT.

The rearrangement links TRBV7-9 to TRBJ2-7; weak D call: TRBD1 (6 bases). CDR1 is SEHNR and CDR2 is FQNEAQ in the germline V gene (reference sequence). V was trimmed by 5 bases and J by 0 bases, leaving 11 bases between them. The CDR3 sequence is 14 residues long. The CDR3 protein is CASSGDKSSYEQYF. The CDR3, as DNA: TGTGCCAGCAGCGGGGACAAGAGCTCCTACGAGCAGTACTTC.

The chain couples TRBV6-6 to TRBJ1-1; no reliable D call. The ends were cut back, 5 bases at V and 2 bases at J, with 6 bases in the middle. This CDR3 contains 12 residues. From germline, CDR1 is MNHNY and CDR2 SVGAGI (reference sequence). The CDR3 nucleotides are TGTGCCAGCAGTCCTTCTAACACTGAAGCTTTCTTT. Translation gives CASSPSNTEAFF.

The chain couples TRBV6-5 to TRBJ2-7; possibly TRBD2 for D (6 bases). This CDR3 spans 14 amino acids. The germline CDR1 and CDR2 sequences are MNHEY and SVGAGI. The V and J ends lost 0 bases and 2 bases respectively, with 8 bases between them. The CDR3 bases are TGTGCCAGCAGTTACTCGACTAGTACCTACGAGCAGTACTTC. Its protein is CASSYSTSTYEQYF.

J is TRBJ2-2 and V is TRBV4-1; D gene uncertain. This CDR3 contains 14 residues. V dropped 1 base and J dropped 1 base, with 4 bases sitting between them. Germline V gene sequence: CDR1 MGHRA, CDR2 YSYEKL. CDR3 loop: CASSQAGNTGELFF. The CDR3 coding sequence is TGCGCCAGCAGCCAAGCCGGGAACACCGGGGAGCTGTTTTTT.

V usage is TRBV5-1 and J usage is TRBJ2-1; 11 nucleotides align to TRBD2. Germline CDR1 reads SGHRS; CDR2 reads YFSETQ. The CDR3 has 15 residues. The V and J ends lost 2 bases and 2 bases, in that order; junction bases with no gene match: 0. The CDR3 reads CASSLLAGAYNEQFF. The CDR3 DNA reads TGCGCCAGCAGCTTACTAGCGGGAGCCTACAATGAGCAGTTCTTC.

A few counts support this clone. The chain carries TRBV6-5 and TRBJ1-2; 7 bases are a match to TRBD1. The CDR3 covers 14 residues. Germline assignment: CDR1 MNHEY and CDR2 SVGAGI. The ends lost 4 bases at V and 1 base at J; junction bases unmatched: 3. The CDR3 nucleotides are TGTGCCAGCAGTTTGCGACAGGGTAACTATGGCTACACCTTC. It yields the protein CASSLRQGNYGYTF.

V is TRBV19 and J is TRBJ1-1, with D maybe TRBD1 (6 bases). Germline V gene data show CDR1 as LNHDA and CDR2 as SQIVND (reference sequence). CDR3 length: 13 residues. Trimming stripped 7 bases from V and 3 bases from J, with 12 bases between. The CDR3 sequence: CASKVRGDTEAFF. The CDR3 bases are TGTGCCAGTAAGGTCAGGGGCGACACTGAAGCTTTCTTT.

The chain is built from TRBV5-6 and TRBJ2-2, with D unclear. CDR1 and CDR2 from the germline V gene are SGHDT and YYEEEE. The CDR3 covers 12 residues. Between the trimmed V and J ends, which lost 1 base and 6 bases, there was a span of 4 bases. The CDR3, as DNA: TGTGCCAGCAGCTTGCCGGCCGGGGAGCTGTTTTTT. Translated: CASSLPAGELFF.

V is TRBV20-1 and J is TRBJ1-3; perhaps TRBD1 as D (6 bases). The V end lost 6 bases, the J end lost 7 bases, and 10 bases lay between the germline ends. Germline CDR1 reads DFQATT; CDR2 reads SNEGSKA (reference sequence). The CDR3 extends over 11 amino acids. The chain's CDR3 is CSARRGNTIYF. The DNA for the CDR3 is TGCAGTGCGAGAAGGGGGAACACCATATATTTT.

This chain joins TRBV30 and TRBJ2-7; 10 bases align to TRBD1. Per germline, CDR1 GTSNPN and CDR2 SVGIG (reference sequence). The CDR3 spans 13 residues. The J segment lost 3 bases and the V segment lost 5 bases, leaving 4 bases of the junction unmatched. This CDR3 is CAWAGQGFYEQYF. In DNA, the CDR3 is TGTGCCTGGGCGGGACAGGGGTTCTACGAGCAGTACTTC.

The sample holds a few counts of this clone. This CDR3 is CASSVTGGGTEAFF. The CDR3 DNA is TGTGCCAGTAGTGTTACAGGGGGAGGCACTGAAGCTTTCTTT. J is TRBJ1-1 and V is TRBV19, with 8 bases aligning to TRBD1. The length of the CDR3 is 14 residues. The germline CDR1 and CDR2 sequences are LNHDA and SQIVND (reference sequence). The V gene end was trimmed by 5 bases and the J gene end by 4 bases; junction bases not matched to a gene: 6.

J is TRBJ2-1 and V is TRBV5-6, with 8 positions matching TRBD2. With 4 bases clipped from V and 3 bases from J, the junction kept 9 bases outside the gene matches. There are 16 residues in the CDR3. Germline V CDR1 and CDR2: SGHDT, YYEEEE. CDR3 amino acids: CASSARVAGFYNEQFF. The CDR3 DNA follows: TGTGCCAGCAGCGCGAGGGTAGCGGGATTCTACAATGAGCAGTTCTTC.

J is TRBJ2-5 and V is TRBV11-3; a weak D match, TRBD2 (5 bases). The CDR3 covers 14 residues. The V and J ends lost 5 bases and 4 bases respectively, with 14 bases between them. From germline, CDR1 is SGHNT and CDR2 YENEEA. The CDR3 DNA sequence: TGTGCCAGCAGCCCATTTCAAGGGAGAGAGACCCAGTACTTC. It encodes CASSPFQGRETQYF.

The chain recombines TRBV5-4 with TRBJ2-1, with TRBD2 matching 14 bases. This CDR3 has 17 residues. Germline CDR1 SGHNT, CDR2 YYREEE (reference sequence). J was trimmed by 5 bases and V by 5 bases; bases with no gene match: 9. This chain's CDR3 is CASSYRLAGGRNNEQFF. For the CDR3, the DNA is TGTGCCAGCAGTTATAGACTAGCGGGAGGGAGAAACAATGAGCAGTTCTTC.